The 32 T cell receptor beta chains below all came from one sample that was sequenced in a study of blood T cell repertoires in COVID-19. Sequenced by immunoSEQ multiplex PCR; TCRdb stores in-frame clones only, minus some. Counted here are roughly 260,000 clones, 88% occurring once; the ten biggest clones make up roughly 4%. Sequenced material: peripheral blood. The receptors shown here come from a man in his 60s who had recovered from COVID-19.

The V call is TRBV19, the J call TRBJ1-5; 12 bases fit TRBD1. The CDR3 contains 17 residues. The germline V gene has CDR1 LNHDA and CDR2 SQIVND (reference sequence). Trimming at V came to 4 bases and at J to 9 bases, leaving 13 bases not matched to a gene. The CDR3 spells CASSSFGTGGSPGPQHF. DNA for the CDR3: TGTGCCAGTAGTAGTTTCGGGACAGGGGGCAGCCCTGGGCCCCAGCATTTT.

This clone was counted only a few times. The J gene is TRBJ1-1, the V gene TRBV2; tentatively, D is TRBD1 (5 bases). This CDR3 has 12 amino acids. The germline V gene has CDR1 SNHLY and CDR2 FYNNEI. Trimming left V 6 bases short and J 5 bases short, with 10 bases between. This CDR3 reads CASSAGGTEAFF. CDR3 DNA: TGTGCCAGCAGCGCGGGGGGAACTGAAGCTTTCTTT.

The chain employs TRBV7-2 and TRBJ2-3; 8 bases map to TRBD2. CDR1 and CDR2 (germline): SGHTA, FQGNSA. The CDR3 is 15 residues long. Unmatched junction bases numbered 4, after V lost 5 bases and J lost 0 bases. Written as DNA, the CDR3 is TGTGCCAGCAGCACTCAGCGGGGGAGCACAGATACGCAGTATTTT. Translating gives CASSTQRGSTDTQYF.

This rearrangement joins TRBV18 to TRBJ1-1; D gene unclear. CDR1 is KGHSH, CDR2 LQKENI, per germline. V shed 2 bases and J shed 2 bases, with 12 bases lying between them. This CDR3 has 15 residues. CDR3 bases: TGTGCCAGCTCACCAATCCCCCGCGCTAACACTGAAGCTTTCTTT. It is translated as CASSPIPRANTEAFF.

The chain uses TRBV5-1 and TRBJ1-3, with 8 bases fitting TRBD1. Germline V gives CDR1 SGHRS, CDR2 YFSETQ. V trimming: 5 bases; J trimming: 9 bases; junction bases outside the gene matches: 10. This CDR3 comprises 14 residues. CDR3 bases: TGCGCCAGCAGAAATGGACAGGGCATGAGCACCATATATTTT. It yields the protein CASRNGQGMSTIYF. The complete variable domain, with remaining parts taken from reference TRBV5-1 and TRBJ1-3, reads KAGVTQTPRYLIKTRGQQVTLSCSPISGHRSVSWYQQTPGQGLQFLFEYFSETQRNKGNFPGRFSGRQFSNSRSEMNVSTLELGDSALYLCASRNGQGMSTIYFGEGSWLTVV.

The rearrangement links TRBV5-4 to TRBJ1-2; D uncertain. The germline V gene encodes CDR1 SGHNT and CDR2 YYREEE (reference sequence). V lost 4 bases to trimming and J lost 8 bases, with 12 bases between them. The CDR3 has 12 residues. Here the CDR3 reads CASSPGEGGYTF. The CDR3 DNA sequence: TGTGCCAGCAGCCCCGGGGAAGGGGGCTACACCTTC.

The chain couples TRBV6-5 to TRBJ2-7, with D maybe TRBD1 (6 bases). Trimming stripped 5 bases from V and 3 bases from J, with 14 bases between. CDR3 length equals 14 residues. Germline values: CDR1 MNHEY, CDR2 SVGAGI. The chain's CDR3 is CASSTREQGYEQYF. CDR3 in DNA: TGTGCCAGCAGTACCCGAGAACAGGGCTACGAGCAGTACTTC.

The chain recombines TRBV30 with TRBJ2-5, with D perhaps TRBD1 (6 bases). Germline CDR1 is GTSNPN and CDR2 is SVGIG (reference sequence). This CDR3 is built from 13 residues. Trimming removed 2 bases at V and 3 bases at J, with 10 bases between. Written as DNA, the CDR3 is TGTGCCTGGAGTAGGGGGTTTGAAGAGACCCAGTACTTC. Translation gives CAWSRGFEETQYF.

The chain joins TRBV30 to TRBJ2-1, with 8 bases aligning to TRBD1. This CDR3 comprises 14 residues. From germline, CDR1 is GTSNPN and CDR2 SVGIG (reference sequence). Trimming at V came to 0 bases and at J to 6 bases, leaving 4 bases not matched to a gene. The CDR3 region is CAWSVRTGINEQFF. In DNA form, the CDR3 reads TGTGCCTGGAGTGTGAGGACAGGGATCAATGAGCAGTTCTTC.

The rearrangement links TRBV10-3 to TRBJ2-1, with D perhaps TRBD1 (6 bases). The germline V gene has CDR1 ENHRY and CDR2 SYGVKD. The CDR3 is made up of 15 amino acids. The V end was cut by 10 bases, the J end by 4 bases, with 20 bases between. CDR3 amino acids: CATYPGQLEYNEQFF. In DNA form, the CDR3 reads TGTGCCACATACCCCGGACAGCTTGAATACAATGAGCAGTTCTTC.

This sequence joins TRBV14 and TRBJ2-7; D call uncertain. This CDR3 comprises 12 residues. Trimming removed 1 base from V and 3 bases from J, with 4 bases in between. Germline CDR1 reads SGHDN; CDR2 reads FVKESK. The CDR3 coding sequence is TGTGCCAGCAGCCAAGTCAACTACGAGCAGTACTTC. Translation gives CASSQVNYEQYF.

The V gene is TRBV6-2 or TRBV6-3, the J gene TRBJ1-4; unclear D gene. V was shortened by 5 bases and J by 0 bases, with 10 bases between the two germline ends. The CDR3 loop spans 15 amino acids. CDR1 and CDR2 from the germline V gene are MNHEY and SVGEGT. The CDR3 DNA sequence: TGTGCCAGCAGTCTACAGCCTGCAACTAATGAAAAACTGTTTTTT. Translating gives CASSLQPATNEKLFF.

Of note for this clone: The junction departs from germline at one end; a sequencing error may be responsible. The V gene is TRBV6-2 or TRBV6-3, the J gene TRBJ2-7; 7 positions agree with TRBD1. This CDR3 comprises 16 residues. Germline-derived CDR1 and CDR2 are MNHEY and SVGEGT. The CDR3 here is CASSSPGQTSSDEQYF. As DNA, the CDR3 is TGTGCCAGCAGTTCGCCGGGACAGACTTCCTCCGACGAGCAGTACTTC.

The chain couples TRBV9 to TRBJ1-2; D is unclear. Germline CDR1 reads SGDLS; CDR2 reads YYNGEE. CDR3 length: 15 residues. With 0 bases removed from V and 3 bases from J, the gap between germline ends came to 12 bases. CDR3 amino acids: CASSVATEVYYGYTF. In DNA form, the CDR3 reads TGTGCCAGCAGCGTAGCTACGGAGGTATACTATGGCTACACCTTC. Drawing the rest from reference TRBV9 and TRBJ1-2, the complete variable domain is DSGVTQTPKHLITATGQRVTLRCSPRSGDLSVYWYQQSLDQGLQFLIQYYNGEERAKGNILERFSAQQFPDLHSELNLSSLELGDSALYFCASSVATEVYYGYTFGSGTRLTVV.

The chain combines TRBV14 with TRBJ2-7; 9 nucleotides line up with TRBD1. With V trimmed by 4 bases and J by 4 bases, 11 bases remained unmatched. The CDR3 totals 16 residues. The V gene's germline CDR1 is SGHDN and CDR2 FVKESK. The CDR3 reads CASSPRLGTGLYEQYF. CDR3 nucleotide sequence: TGTGCCAGCAGCCCCCGCCTGGGGACAGGGTTATACGAGCAGTACTTC.

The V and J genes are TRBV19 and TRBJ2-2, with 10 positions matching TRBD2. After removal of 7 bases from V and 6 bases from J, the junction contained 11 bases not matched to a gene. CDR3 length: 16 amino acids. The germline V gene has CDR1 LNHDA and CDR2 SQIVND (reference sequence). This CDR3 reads CASNSFSGGASGELFF. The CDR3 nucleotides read TGTGCCAGTAATTCCTTCAGCGGGGGGGCGTCCGGGGAGCTGTTTTTT.

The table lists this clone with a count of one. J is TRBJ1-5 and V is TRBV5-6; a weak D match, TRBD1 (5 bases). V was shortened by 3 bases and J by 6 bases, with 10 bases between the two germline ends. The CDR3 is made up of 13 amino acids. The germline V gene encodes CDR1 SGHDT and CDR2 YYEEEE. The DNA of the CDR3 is TGTGCCAGCAGCTGGGGGGAGGGTCAGCCCCAGCATTTT. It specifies CASSWGEGQPQHF.

The CDR3 protein is CASSEEWGRRYEQYF. As DNA, the CDR3 is TGTGCCAGCAGTGAAGAGTGGGGCCGGAGATACGAGCAGTACTTC. The chain joins TRBV6-1 to TRBJ2-7, with D maybe TRBD1 (5 bases). The V gene's germline CDR1 is MNHNS and CDR2 SASEGT. Trimming removed 1 base from V and 4 bases from J, with 14 bases in between. The CDR3 extends over 15 amino acids.

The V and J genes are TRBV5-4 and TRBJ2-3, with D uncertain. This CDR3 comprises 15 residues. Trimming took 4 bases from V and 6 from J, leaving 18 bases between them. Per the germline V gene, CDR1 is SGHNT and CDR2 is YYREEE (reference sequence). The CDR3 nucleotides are TGTGCCAGCAGCACCCGAACGAGGCGACCCGATACGCAGTATTTT. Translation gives CASSTRTRRPDTQYF.

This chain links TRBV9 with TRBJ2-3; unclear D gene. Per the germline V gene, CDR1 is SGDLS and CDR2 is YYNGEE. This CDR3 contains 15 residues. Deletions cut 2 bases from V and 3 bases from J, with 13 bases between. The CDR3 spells CASSVQASETDTQYF. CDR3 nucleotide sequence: TGTGCCAGCAGCGTTCAGGCTTCCGAAACAGATACGCAGTATTTT.

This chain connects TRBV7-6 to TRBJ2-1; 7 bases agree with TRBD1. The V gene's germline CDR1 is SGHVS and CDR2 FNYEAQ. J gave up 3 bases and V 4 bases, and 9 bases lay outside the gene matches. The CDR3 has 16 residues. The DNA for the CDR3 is TGTGCCAGCAGCTCCCATCCGGGACAGAACTACAATGAGCAGTTCTTC. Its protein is CASSSHPGQNYNEQFF.

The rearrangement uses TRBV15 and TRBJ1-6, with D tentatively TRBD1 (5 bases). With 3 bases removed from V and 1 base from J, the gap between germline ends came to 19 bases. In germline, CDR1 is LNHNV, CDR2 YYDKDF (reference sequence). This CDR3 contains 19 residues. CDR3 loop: CATSSGGREAGSYNSPLHF. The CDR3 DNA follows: TGTGCCACCAGCAGCGGCGGCAGGGAGGCCGGATCCTATAATTCACCCCTCCACTTT. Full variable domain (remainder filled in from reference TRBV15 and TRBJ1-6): DAMVIQNPRYQVTQFGKPVTLSCSQTLNHNVMYWYQQKSSQAPKLLFHYYDKDFNNEADTPDNFQSRRPNTSFCFLDIRSPGLGDTAMYLCATSSGGREAGSYNSPLHFGNGTRLTVT.

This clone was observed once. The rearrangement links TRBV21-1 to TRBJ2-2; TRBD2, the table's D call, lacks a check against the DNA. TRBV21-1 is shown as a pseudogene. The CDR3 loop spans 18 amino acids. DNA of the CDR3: TGTGCCAGCAGCAAAGGAGGTAAGACTAGCGGGGAGGCCGGGGAGCTGTTTTTT. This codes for CASSKGGKTSGEAGELFF.

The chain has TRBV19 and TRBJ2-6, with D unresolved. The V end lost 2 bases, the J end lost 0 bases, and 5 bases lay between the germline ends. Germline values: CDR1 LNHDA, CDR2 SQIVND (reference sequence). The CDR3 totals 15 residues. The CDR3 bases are TGTGCCAGTAGTATATCCCTCTCTGGGGCCAACGTCCTGACTTTC. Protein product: CASSISLSGANVLTF.

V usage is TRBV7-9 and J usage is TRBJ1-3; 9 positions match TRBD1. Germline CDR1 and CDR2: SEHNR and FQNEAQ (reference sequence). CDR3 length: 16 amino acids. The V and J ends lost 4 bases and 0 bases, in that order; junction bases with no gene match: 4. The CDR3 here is CASSWGQGDSGNTIYF. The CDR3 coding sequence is TGTGCCAGCAGCTGGGGACAGGGAGACTCTGGAAACACCATATATTTT. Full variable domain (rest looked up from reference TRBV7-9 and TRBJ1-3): DTGVSQNPRHKITKRGQNVTFRCDPISEHNRLYWYRQTLGQGPEFLTYFQNEAQLEKSRLLSDRFSAERPKGSFSTLEIQRTEQGDSAMYLCASSWGQGDSGNTIYFGEGSWLTVV.

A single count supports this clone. This chain's CDR3 is CASSLGPPSSYNSPLHF. As DNA, the CDR3 is TGTGCCAGCAGCTTAGGCCCACCGAGCTCCTATAATTCACCCCTCCACTTT. The gene calls are TRBV7-9 and TRBJ1-6, with D unclear. This CDR3 contains 17 residues. Per germline, CDR1 SEHNR and CDR2 FQNEAQ (reference sequence). V was cut by 1 base and J by 0 bases, with 10 bases left in between.

The CDR3 region is CASSGNRVSDGYTF. The CDR3 DNA is TGTGCCAGTAGTGGAAACCGGGTCTCAGATGGCTACACCTTC. This chain connects TRBV19 to TRBJ1-2; D gene uncertain. Trimming stripped 5 bases from V and 6 bases from J, with 16 bases between. Looked up from germline, CDR1 is LNHDA and CDR2 is SQIVND (reference sequence). The CDR3 totals 14 residues.

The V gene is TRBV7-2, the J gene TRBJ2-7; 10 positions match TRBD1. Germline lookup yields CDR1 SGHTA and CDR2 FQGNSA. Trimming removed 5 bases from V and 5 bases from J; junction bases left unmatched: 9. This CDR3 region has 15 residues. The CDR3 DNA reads TGTGCCAGCAGCCCCAGGGACAGGGGTACCAACGAGCAGTACTTC. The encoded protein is CASSPRDRGTNEQYF.

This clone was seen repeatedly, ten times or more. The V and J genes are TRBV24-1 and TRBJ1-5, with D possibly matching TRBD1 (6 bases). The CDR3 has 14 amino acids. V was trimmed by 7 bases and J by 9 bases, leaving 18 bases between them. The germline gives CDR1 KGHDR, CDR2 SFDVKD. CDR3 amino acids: CATSDRRTRGPQHF. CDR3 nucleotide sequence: TGTGCCACCAGCGACAGGCGGACTCGGGGGCCCCAGCATTTT.

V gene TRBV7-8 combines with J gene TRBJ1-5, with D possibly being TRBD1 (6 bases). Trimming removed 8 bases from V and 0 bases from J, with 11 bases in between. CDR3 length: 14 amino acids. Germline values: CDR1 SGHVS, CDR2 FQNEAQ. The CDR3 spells CASHRDHSNQPQHF. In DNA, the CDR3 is TGTGCCAGCCACAGGGATCATAGCAATCAGCCCCAGCATTTT.

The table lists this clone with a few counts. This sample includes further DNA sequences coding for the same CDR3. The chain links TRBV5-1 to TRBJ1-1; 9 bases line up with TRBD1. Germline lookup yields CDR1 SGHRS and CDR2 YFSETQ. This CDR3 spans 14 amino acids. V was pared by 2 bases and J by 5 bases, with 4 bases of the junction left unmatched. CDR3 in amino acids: CASSLQGAGTEAFF. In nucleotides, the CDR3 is TGCGCCAGCAGCTTACAGGGGGCTGGGACTGAAGCTTTCTTT.

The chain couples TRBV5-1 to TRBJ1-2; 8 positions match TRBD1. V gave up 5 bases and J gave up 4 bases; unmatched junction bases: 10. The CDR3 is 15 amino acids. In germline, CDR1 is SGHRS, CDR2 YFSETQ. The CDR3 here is CASSPGQGGTYGYTF. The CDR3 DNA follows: TGCGCCAGCAGTCCCGGACAGGGTGGCACCTATGGCTACACCTTC.